This TCR beta chain was documented in a study of T cell clones after liver transplantation. Study-wide context: Post-transplant blood was tracked for graft-donor-reactive T cell clones identified in a pre-transplant mixed lymphocyte reaction. Apart from three HCV-positive recipients, transplants were for non-autoimmune, non-viral reasons. Tolerance: complete withdrawal held at least one year, liver enzymes staying within twice normal. Notes on the study in general: Graft donor-reactive T cells may have migrated into the graft rather than being deleted.

Assay: immunoSEQ multiplex PCR; the TCRdb copy retains only in-frame clones and omits some. This table holds tens of thousands of clones, roughly 80% found once. As for this clone: What it binds is unknown.

Trimming pared 4 bases from V and 4 bases from J, leaving 19 bases between. The germline CDR1 and CDR2 sequences are MNHNS and SASEGT. The CDR3 contains 17 residues. V gene TRBV6-1 combines with J gene TRBJ1-4; D perhaps matches TRBD1 (6 bases). The starting material was CD4+ T cells from blood, obtained at the 22-month timepoint. This sequence was found in a human patient who received a liver transplant. Some of the T cells might come from the graft donor. CDR3 DNA: TGTGCCAGCAGTGCCCCGGGCTACAGGGCGGATAATGAAAAACTGTTTTTT. It translates to CASSAPGYRADNEKLFF.